The present T cell receptor beta chain was sequenced within a study of cytomegalovirus exposure and HLA in healthy donors. Study-level results: Cytomegalovirus association was assigned to about 150 TCR beta chains.

As for this clone: Its antigen remains unidentified.

Germline V gene sequence: CDR1 GTSNPN, CDR2 SVGIG (reference sequence). V was shortened by 0 bases and J by 8 bases, with 17 bases between the two germline ends. This CDR3 contains 15 residues. TCRdb keeps only in-frame clones here, not all; method: immunoSEQ multiplex PCR. This sample has about 240,000 clones, with approximately 86% found just once. The sequenced material came from PBMCs. The source is a woman under 40 in good health and CMV-seropositive. The V call is TRBV30, the J call TRBJ2-1, with D perhaps TRBD1 (5 bases). The CDR3 loop is CAWSVIPGILDEQFF. The CDR3 coding sequence is TGTGCCTGGAGTGTAATACCAGGGATCCTCGATGAGCAGTTCTTC.